The rows below give T cell receptor beta chains drawn from one sample of a study of identical twins. Each CDR3 protein gets one entry after TCRdb re-called the 5' RACE reads with MiXCR. In the table there are about 570,000 distinct CDR3 sequences, approximately 10% of which are singletons. The sample was also linked to a second study, of yellow fever vaccine responses in identical twins.

Sequencing was performed on PBMCs. The receptors stem from a woman in her late teens or twenties in good health. Both conserved end residues are part of each CDR3. A D gene is named only where the DNA matches it firmly. Size values are once, few and many counts, or a class for expanded clones, and some rows have none.

.	TRBJ1-1	many	TRBV12-3/TRBV12-4	TGTGCCAGCAGCCGGAGTTTAGGGATGAACACTGAAGCTTTCTTT	CASSRSLGMNTEAFF
.	TRBJ2-1	.	TRBV4-2	TGTGCCAGCAGCCAAGAGGATGGGTTAGCGTCCTACAATGAGCAGTTCTTC	CASSQEDGLASYNEQFF
.	TRBJ2-5	.	TRBV12-3/TRBV12-4	TGTGCCAGCAGTTTTGGCCAGGGGCCCAACTTC	CASSFGQGPNF
.	TRBJ1-5	.	TRBV4-1	TGCGCCAGCAGCCAAGGGGGCGGGGGCAATCAGCCCCAGCATTTT	CASSQGGGGNQPQHF
TRBD2	TRBJ2-3	.	TRBV5-1	TGCGCCAGCAGCGTTTCTAGCGGGGGAGACACAGATACGCAGTATTTT	CASSVSSGGDTDTQYF
.	TRBJ2-5	.	TRBV6-5	TGTGCCAGCAGTTACTTTGGGGTCCAAGAGACCCAGTACTTC	CASSYFGVQETQYF
TRBD1	TRBJ1-5	.	TRBV12-3/TRBV12-4	TGTGCCAGCAGTACCGGGACAGGGAGCAATCAGCCCCAGCATTTT	CASSTGTGSNQPQHF
TRBD1	TRBJ2-5	few	TRBV6-2/TRBV6-3	TGTGCCAGCAGGAACGACAGGGGGTCCTCTCAAGAGACCCAGTACTTC	CASRNDRGSSQETQYF
.	TRBJ2-7	.	TRBV5-1	TGCGCCAGCAGCCCAAAAATTTTAACCTACGAGCAGTACTTC	CASSPKILTYEQYF
TRBD1	TRBJ2-1	.	TRBV7-6	TGTGCCAGCAGCTTAGCCGCCGGGACAGGGGGCTACAATGAGCAGTTCTTC	CASSLAAGTGGYNEQFF
TRBD2	TRBJ2-3	few	TRBV4-3	TGCGCCAGCAGCCAACTACTAGCGGGAGGGCCAGATACGCAGTATTTT	CASSQLLAGGPDTQYF
.	TRBJ2-3	few	TRBV5-1	TGCGCCAGCAGGTCGACTACCCAATACACAGATACGCAGTATTTT	CASRSTTQYTDTQYF
.	TRBJ2-7	few	TRBV29-1	TGCAGCGTCGAGGACGGATGGCGGTACGAGCAGTACTTC	CSVEDGWRYEQYF
.	TRBJ2-7	few	TRBV7-2	TGTGCCAGCAGCTTTTACAACGACATCTACGAGCAGTACTTC	CASSFYNDIYEQYF